This TCR beta chain emerged from a study of cytomegalovirus exposure and HLA in healthy donors. Study conclusions and caveats: Confirmation was obtained in vitro that a few CMV-associated chains are specific for CMV antigens. Researchers reported in a later analysis that common viral pathogens appeared linked to several top clusters.

Turning to this clone: Its antigen is still unknown.

Primers: 60 Vbeta forward and 13 Jbeta reverse. Authors' analysis steps: An analysis that came later counted around 80 million unique TCR beta chains, some 11 million shared. Measured with immunoSEQ multiplex PCR; TCRdb has only the in-frame clones, and not every one. Clone size and the V and J calls come from that table; the DNA yielded D and trimming. The profile shows more than 95,000 clones, roughly 79% of them singletons. V lost 2 bases and J lost 5; bases outside the gene matches: 5. The germline CDR1 and CDR2 sequences are SGHNT and YYREEE (reference sequence). The length of the CDR3 is 14 residues. As for the donors, each was a healthy bone marrow donor.

This chain links TRBV5-4 with TRBJ2-5; 8 bases map to TRBD1. This TCR was sampled from a man aged 60-69 years in good health and CMV-seropositive. Sequences were obtained from PBMCs. The CDR3 DNA sequence: TGTGCCAGCAGCTTAGACAGGGGCGATGAGACCCAGTACTTC. Its translation is CASSLDRGDETQYF.